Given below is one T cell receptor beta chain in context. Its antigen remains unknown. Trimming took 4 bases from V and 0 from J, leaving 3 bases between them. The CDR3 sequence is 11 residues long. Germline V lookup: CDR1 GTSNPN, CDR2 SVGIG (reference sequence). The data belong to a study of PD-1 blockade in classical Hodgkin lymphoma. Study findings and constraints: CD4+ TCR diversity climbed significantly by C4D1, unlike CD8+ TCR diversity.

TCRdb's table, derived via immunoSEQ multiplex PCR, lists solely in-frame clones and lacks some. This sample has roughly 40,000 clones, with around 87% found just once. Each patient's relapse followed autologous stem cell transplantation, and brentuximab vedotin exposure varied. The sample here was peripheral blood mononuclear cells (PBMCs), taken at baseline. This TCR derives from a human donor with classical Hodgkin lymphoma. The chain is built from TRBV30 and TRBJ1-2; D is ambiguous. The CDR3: CAWNANYGYTF. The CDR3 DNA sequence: TGTGCCTGGAACGCTAACTATGGCTACACCTTC.